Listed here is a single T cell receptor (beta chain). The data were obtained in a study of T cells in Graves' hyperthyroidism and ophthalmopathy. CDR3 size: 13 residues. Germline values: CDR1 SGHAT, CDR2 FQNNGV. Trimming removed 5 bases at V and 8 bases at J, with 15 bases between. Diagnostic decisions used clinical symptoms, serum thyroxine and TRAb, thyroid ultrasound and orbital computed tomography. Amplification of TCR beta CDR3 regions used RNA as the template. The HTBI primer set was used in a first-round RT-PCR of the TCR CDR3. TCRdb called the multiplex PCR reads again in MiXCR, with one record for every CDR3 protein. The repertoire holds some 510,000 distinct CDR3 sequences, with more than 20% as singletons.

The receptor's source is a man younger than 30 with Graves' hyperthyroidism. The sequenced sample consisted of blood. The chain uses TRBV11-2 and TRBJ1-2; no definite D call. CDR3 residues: CASSPTSLEGYTF. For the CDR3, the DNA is TGTGCCAGCAGCCCGACAAGCCTGGAGGGCTACACCTTC.